The rows below give T cell receptor beta chains drawn from one sample of a study of shared clonotypes between healthy human individuals. Here immunoSEQ multiplex PCR was the method, and the copy in TCRdb shows in-frame clones only, minus some. The table shows just over 2,000,000 clones, with roughly 94% occurring only once. The specimen sequenced was naive CD4+ T cells sorted from blood. The receptors were gathered from a man aged 18 to 35 in good health. Both conserved end residues are part of each CDR3.

>TRBJ2-7|TRBV29-1
CSAGGQGLEQYF
>TRBJ2-1|TRBV11-2
CASSATGGLAGYRNEQFF
>TRBJ1-5|TRBV25-1
CASSEGTFQPQHF
>TRBJ2-4|TRBV9
CASSGGRANIQYF
>TRBJ1-2|TRBV4-3
CASSQEKGNGYTF
>TRBJ2-3|TRBV6-5
CATRGDTDTQYF
>TRBJ2-1|TRBV5-1
CASSLVPGAGEQFF
>TRBJ1-1|TRBV7-2
CASSLGGRNTEAFF
>TRBJ1-1|TRBV5-1
CATSPGTNTEAFF
>TRBJ1-6|TRBV27
CASSFRTANSPLHF
>TRBJ2-7|TRBV5-1
CASSAGGFYEQYF
>TRBJ1-3|TRBV28
CASSSTGRGNTIYF
>TRBJ2-7|TRBV2
CASSEMDRVHEQYF
>TRBJ1-4|TRBV2
CASSEEAGFNEKLFF
>TRBJ2-1|TRBV10-3
CAISDIWEQFF
>TRBJ1-6|TRBV6-1
CASGTGNSPLHF
>TRBJ2-7|TRBV6-1
CASSGEKGYEQYF
>TRBJ1-5|TRBV2
CASSEAGRSNQPQHF
>TRBJ1-2|TRBV27
CASSSSGTGGYGYTF
>TRBJ1-2|TRBV6-1
CASSEAGKGYGYTF
>TRBJ2-7|TRBV5-6
CASSLRLAGVPHEQYF
>TRBJ2-4|TRBV19
CASSIGQTIGNIQYF
>TRBJ2-1|TRBV5-4
CASSLAAGKQFF
>TRBJ1-6|TRBV21-1
CASRYTGATLSYNSPLHF
>TRBJ2-1|TRBV25-1
CASRGGGIYNEQFF
>TRBJ2-1|TRBV10-3
CAINARNEQFF
>TRBJ2-7|TRBV11-2
CASSLGKGSGSYEQYF
>TRBJ1-5|TRBV6-6
CATEPPSGRNQPQHF
>TRBJ2-2|TRBV27
CASSLFPGLAGSGELFF
>TRBJ2-7|TRBV7-9
CASSEEAGGSYEQYF
>TRBJ1-6|TRBV30
CAWSNSVRGSYNSPLHF
>TRBJ2-3|TRBV7-2
CASSPPTRDTQYF
>TRBJ2-5|TRBV4-3
CASSQVRSTQETQYF
>TRBJ2-1|TRBV27
CASRGVTFTSGSSYNEQFF
>TRBJ2-1|TRBV7-9
CASSPARNRGYNEQFF
>TRBJ2-3|TRBV30
CAWRALGADTQYF
>TRBJ1-6|TRBV30
CAWKGTVSSYNSPLHF
>TRBJ1-3|TRBV2
CASSEDVSRTIYF
>TRBJ1-1|TRBV11-2
CASSSYWGTEAFF
>TRBJ2-7|TRBV5-8
CASSYGGTGISYEQYF
>TRBJ2-3|TRBV2
CASSKSGSGADTQYF
>TRBJ1-2|TRBV2
CASSDGTSSYTF
>TRBJ2-2|TRBV27
CASSPLPRSGGTKYDTGELFF
>TRBJ2-2|TRBV5-1
CASSLGLSANTGELFF
>TRBJ1-5|TRBV28
CASSLLSGTDNQPQHF
>TRBJ1-6|TRBV30
CAWSGYRNNSPLHF
>TRBJ2-3|TRBV18
CASSPWPETDTQYF
>TRBJ1-2|TRBV27
CASSLAGAYGYTF
>TRBJ1-2|TRBV5-1
CASSLPGSGQSLYGYTF
>TRBJ2-3|TRBV11-2
CASSFSRDTQYF
>TRBJ2-1|TRBV4-1
CASSQDERGGYNEQFF
>TRBJ1-3|TRBV18
CASSPDRTPTIYF
>TRBJ2-7|TRBV30
CAWRPLKVGQGSYEQYF
>TRBJ2-3|TRBV4-1
CASSQGNRGATDTQYF
>TRBJ2-7|TRBV7-2
CASSNSYEQYF
>TRBJ2-3|TRBV7-7
CASSVDSSSTDTQYF
>TRBJ1-6|TRBV18
CASSPQGSGNSPLHF
>TRBJ1-3|TRBV7-9
CASSLPTGGNSGNTIYF
>TRBJ1-3|TRBV19
CASTSSGRDTIYF
>TRBJ2-1|TRBV6-5
CASSRRGRQFF